The rows below give T cell receptor beta chains drawn from one sample of a study of blood T cell repertoires in COVID-19. The assay was immunoSEQ multiplex PCR, and TCRdb's table has in-frame clones only and misses some. Among more than 95,000 clones, approximately 82% were seen once, and the ten largest hold around 4%. The sample was peripheral blood. The receptors derive from a woman aged 50 to 60 with acute or convalescent COVID-19. CDR3s include the opening cysteine and the closing phenylalanine or tryptophan. Each record gives: V gene, CDR3 length, J gene, clone size, D gene, CDR3 protein, CDR3 DNA. The D gene is left open where the match is weak. A row's size may be missing; if present it is once, few, many or a size class.

>TRBV14|13|TRBJ1-2|-|-
CASSRIQGDGYTF
TGTGCCAGCAGCAGAATTCAGGGCGATGGCTACACCTTC
>TRBV5-1|14|TRBJ1-2|once|TRBD1
CASSRDRPAYGYTF
TGCGCCAGCAGTCGGGACAGACCGGCCTATGGCTACACCTTC
>TRBV2|17|TRBJ2-1|-|TRBD1
CASRDLQQGANYNEQFF
TGTGCCAGCAGGGACCTGCAGCAGGGGGCAAACTACAATGAGCAGTTCTTC
>TRBV19|15|TRBJ2-2|-|-
CASSRFLGGTGELFF
TGTGCCAGTAGTCGTTTCCTCGGGGGCACCGGGGAGCTGTTTTTT
>TRBV30|13|TRBJ2-3|-|-
CALMSPSTDTQYF
TGTGCCTTGATGAGCCCTAGCACAGATACGCAGTATTTT
>TRBV3-1/TRBV3-2|16|TRBJ2-3|-|TRBD2
CASSQDYSGGLNTQYF
TGTGCCAGCAGCCAAGATTACAGCGGGGGTTTAAATACGCAGTATTTT
>TRBV6-5|14|TRBJ1-1|-|-
CASEKGAGNTEAFF
TGTGCCAGCGAAAAAGGGGCAGGGAACACTGAAGCTTTCTTT
>TRBV6-5|16|TRBJ1-3|-|-
CASSYSKAGTGGTIYF
TGTGCCAGCAGTTACTCGAAGGCGGGGACTGGAGGCACCATATATTTT
>TRBV3-1/TRBV3-2|15|TRBJ1-4|-|TRBD1
CASSQRGTGGEKLFF
TGTGCCAGCAGCCAAAGGGGGACAGGAGGGGAAAAACTGTTTTTT
>TRBV19|13|TRBJ1-1|-|-
CASSIEHDTEAFF
TGTGCCAGTAGTATAGAACACGACACTGAAGCTTTCTTT
>TRBV6-1|15|TRBJ2-1|-|-
CASSEPGGISYEQFF
TGTGCCAGCAGTGAACCAGGGGGGATCTCCTATGAGCAGTTCTTC
>TRBV15|14|TRBJ2-7|-|-
CATSRVDTSYEQYF
TGTGCCACCAGCAGAGTGGACACCTCCTACGAGCAGTACTTC
>TRBV4-2|16|TRBJ2-7|-|TRBD1
CASSLVSGTGTYEQYF
TGTGCCAGCAGTTTAGTTTCCGGGACAGGGACCTACGAGCAGTACTTC
>TRBV28|14|TRBJ1-6|-|TRBD1
CASSSGTVNPPLHF
TGTGCCAGCAGCTCCGGGACAGTTAATCCACCCCTCCACTTT
>TRBV11-3|15|TRBJ2-1|-|TRBD1
CASSPGTGGYNEQFF
TGTGCCAGCAGCCCGGGGACAGGGGGTTACAATGAGCAGTTCTTC
>TRBV11-3|14|TRBJ2-3|-|-
CASSVSRSTDTQYF
TGTGCCAGCAGCGTCTCTAGGAGCACAGATACGCAGTATTTT
>TRBV15|17|TRBJ2-1|-|TRBD2
CATSTPGTSGTYNEQFF
TGTGCCACCAGCACACCCGGGACTAGCGGGACCTACAATGAGCAGTTCTTC
>TRBV7-3|15|TRBJ2-1|-|TRBD2
CASSLLAGVFNEQFF
TGTGCCAGCAGCTTACTAGCGGGAGTTTTCAATGAGCAGTTCTTC
>TRBV9|16|TRBJ2-1|-|-
CASSVGGQLSYNEQFF
TGTGCCAGCAGCGTAGGAGGGCAGCTTTCCTACAATGAGCAGTTCTTC
>TRBV10-3|15|TRBJ1-6|-|-
CAISENEGAGSPLHF
TGTGCCATCAGTGAGAACGAGGGTGCGGGATCACCCCTCCACTTT
>TRBV5-8|16|TRBJ1-5|-|-
CASSLVGAGNNQPQHF
TGTGCCAGCAGCTTGGTGGGGGCAGGTAACAATCAGCCCCAGCATTTT
>TRBV27|13|TRBJ2-1|-|TRBD2
CASSILAGAEQFF
TGTGCCAGCAGTATACTAGCGGGAGCTGAGCAGTTCTTC
>TRBV25-1|15|TRBJ1-4|-|-
CASSGHGATNEKLFF
TGTGCCAGCAGTGGACACGGCGCAACTAATGAAAAACTGTTTTTT
>TRBV2|18|TRBJ1-3|-|-
CASSPGSFNFGGGNTIYF
TGTGCCAGCAGCCCTGGGTCCTTTAACTTTGGAGGTGGAAACACCATATATTTT
>TRBV27|14|TRBJ1-1|-|-
CASSLFAGNTEAFF
TGTGCCAGCAGTTTATTTGCGGGGAACACTGAAGCTTTCTTT
>TRBV19|16|TRBJ2-2|-|TRBD1
CASELRTGGNTGELFF
TGTGCCAGTGAGCTTCGGACAGGGGGCAACACCGGGGAGCTGTTTTTT
>TRBV7-3|14|TRBJ2-2|-|-
CASSLTGDTGELFF
TGTGCCAGCAGCTTAACCGGGGATACCGGGGAGCTGTTTTTT
>TRBV19|15|TRBJ1-5|-|-
CASSAGVGKSMPQHF
TGTGCCAGTAGTGCGGGGGTAGGTAAATCGATGCCCCAGCATTTT
>TRBV28|14|TRBJ2-1|-|-
CASSLNTGIDEQFF
TGTGCCAGCAGTTTAAACACAGGTATCGATGAGCAGTTCTTC
>TRBV2|16|TRBJ1-5|-|TRBD1
CASRPRTGDLNQPQHF
TGTGCCAGCAGACCAAGGACAGGGGACCTCAATCAGCCCCAGCATTTT
>TRBV7-9|16|TRBJ2-7|-|TRBD2
CASSFDLAGGVYEQYF
TGTGCCAGCAGCTTTGATCTAGCGGGAGGGGTCTACGAGCAGTACTTC
>TRBV5-1|15|TRBJ1-1|-|TRBD1
CASRPGQGVGTEAFF
TGCGCCAGCAGACCCGGTCAGGGGGTTGGAACTGAAGCTTTCTTT
>TRBV5-1|14|TRBJ1-1|-|-
CASSWRAANTEAFF
TGCGCCAGCAGCTGGAGGGCAGCGAACACTGAAGCTTTCTTT
>TRBV4-1|16|TRBJ2-7|-|TRBD1
CASSQDQDRGAYEQYF
TGCGCCAGCAGCCAAGATCAGGACAGGGGCGCCTACGAGCAGTACTTC
>TRBV5-1|15|TRBJ1-2|-|TRBD1
CASSLGIDRENGYTF
TGCGCCAGCAGCTTGGGCATCGACAGGGAAAATGGCTACACCTTC
>TRBV28|14|TRBJ1-2|few|TRBD1
CASSQGQANYGYTF
TGTGCCAGCAGTCAAGGACAGGCTAACTATGGCTACACCTTC
>TRBV7-2|16|TRBJ1-5|-|-
CASSLGRGGGNQPQHF
TGTGCCAGCAGCTTAGGGCGGGGGGGAGGAAATCAGCCCCAGCATTTT
>TRBV23-1|12|TRBJ2-1|-|-
CASSQNVTVQFF
TGCGCCAGCAGTCAAAATGTGACAGTTCAGTTCTTC
>TRBV6-6|12|TRBJ2-1|-|-
CASSTQGNEQFF
TGTGCCAGTTCGACCCAGGGCAATGAGCAGTTCTTC
>TRBV6-5|13|TRBJ2-7|-|-
CASSLTLTYEQYF
TGTGCCAGCAGCCTAACACTAACCTACGAGCAGTACTTC
>TRBV18|15|TRBJ2-7|once|TRBD2
CASSPRPSGSYEQYF
TGTGCCAGCTCACCCAGGCCTAGCGGCTCCTACGAGCAGTACTTC
>TRBV7-3|13|TRBJ2-7|-|TRBD2
CASSKGTNYEQYF
TGTGCCAGCAGCAAAGGGACTAACTACGAGCAGTACTTC
>TRBV7-8|17|TRBJ2-6|-|-
CASSPAISGTGANVLTF
TGTGCCAGCAGCCCAGCGATATCCGGGACTGGGGCCAACGTCCTGACTTTC
>TRBV20-1|17|TRBJ2-1|-|TRBD1
CSASTAGTGALYNEQFF
TGCAGTGCTAGTACTGCCGGGACAGGGGCCCTCTACAATGAGCAGTTCTTC
>TRBV5-4|18|TRBJ2-5|-|TRBD1
CASSFQLMRTGAGETQYF
TGTGCCAGCAGCTTCCAGCTAATGAGGACAGGGGCTGGGGAGACCCAGTACTTC
>TRBV12-3/TRBV12-4|13|TRBJ1-1|-|TRBD1
CASSSDRDTEAFF
TGTGCCAGCAGTTCAGACAGGGACACTGAAGCTTTCTTT
>TRBV5-4|18|TRBJ2-2|-|TRBD2
CASTRLAGGFGGTGELFF
TGTGCCAGCACCAGACTAGCGGGAGGGTTTGGGGGCACCGGGGAGCTGTTTTTT
>TRBV12-3/TRBV12-4|13|TRBJ1-2|-|-
CASSLRGGYGYTF
TGTGCCAGCAGTTTAAGGGGTGGGTATGGCTACACCTTC
>TRBV6-5|14|TRBJ1-5|-|-
CASSYSRGVQPQHF
TGTGCCAGCAGTTACTCGCGGGGGGTTCAGCCCCAGCATTTT
>TRBV7-2|13|TRBJ2-2|-|-
CASSPQNTGELFF
TGTGCCAGCAGCCCCCAGAACACCGGGGAGCTGTTTTTT
>TRBV4-2|14|TRBJ1-2|-|-
CASSHGTENYGYTF
TGTGCCAGCAGCCATGGGACTGAGAACTATGGCTACACCTTC
>TRBV11-2|13|TRBJ2-3|-|TRBD2
CASGGLASDTQYF
TGTGCCAGCGGTGGACTAGCGTCAGATACGCAGTATTTT
>TRBV27|14|TRBJ1-1|few|-
CASRSGGQNTEAFF
TGTGCCAGCAGGTCCGGCGGCCAGAACACTGAAGCTTTCTTT
>TRBV6-4|14|TRBJ2-3|few|-
CASSEGASTDTQYF
TGTGCCAGCAGTGAGGGGGCTAGCACAGATACGCAGTATTTT
>TRBV19|13|TRBJ2-7|-|-
CASSVTGLYEQYF
TGTGCCAGTAGTGTGACAGGACTGTACGAGCAGTACTTC
>TRBV2|13|TRBJ1-4|-|-
CASKQGINEKLFF
TGTGCCAGCAAGCAGGGTATTAATGAAAAACTGTTTTTT
>TRBV27|14|TRBJ2-7|-|TRBD1
CASSSGQASYEQYF
TGTGCCAGCAGTTCGGGACAGGCCTCCTACGAGCAGTACTTC
>TRBV28|14|TRBJ1-1|-|-
CASIKQLMNTEAFF
TGTGCCAGCATAAAACAGTTGATGAACACTGAAGCTTTCTTT